This T cell receptor beta chain appears in the sequencing data of a study of T cell changes during pregnancy in multiple sclerosis. Some clones are missing from TCRdb's copy, which holds only in-frame ones; the method was immunoSEQ multiplex PCR. Of around 78,000 clones in the sample, roughly 93% are singletons; the top ten hold approximately 2.5%. Per germline, CDR1 SQVTM and CDR2 ANQGSEA. V dropped 2 bases and J dropped 2 bases, with 9 bases sitting between them. This CDR3 spans 13 amino acids. Sequencing used peripheral blood, obtained in the second trimester of pregnancy. The chain carries TRBV29-1 and TRBJ2-5, with a tentative D call TRBD1 (6 bases). The sequence derives from a female donor with multiple sclerosis, enrolled in a pregnancy study. CDR3 in amino acids: CSVESRGQETQYF. The DNA of the CDR3 is TGCAGCGTTGAATCCAGGGGACAAGAGACCCAGTACTTC.